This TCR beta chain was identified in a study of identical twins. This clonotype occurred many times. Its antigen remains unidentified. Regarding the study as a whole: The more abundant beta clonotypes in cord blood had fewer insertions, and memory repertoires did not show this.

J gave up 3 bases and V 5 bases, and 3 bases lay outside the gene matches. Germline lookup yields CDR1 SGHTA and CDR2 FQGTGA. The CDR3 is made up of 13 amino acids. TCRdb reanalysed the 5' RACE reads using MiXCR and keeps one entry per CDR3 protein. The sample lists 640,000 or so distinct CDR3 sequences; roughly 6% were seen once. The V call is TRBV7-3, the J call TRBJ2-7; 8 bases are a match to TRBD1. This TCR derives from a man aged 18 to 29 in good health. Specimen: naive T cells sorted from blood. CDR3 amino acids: CASSRGQDYEQYF. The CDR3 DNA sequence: TGTGCCAGCAGCAGGGGACAGGACTACGAGCAGTACTTC.